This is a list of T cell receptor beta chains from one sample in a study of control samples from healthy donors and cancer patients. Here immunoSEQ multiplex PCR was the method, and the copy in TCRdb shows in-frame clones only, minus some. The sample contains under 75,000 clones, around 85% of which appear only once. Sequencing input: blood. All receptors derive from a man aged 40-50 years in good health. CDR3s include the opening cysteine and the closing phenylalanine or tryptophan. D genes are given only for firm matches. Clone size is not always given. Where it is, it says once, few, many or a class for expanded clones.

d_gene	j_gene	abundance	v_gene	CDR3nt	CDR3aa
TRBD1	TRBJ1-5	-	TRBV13	TGTGCCAGCAGCCCACGGACAGGTGTGCAGCCCCAGCATTTT	CASSPRTGVQPQHF
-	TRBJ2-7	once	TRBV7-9	TGTGCCAGCAGCTTTACCGGGGGATCCTACGAGCAGTACTTC	CASSFTGGSYEQYF
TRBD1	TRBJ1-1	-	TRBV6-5	TGTGCCAGCAGCCAGACAGGGTATGCTTTCTTT	CASSQTGYAFF
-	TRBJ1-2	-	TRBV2	TGTGCCGGAAAGTTCGGACGCCATAACTATGGCTACACCTTC	CAGKFGRHNYGYTF
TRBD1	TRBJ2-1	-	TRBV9	TGTGCCAGCAGCGTTGGGACAGAGTTCAATGAGCAGTTCTTC	CASSVGTEFNEQFF
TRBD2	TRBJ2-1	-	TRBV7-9	TGTGCCAGCAGTTATCCGACGGGACTAAACAATGAGCAGTTCTTC	CASSYPTGLNNEQFF
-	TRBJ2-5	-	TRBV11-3	TGTGCCAGCAGCTTAGCCCACCCACTAAGGGGGCAAGAGACCCAGTACTTC	CASSLAHPLRGQETQYF
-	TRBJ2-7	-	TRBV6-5	TGTGCCAGCAGTTACTCTGCCTTTGTGGGAGACTACGAGCAGTACTTC	CASSYSAFVGDYEQYF
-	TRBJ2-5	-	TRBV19	TGTGCCAGTAGTATAGGGCGAGGGTACCAAGAGACCCAGTACTTC	CASSIGRGYQETQYF
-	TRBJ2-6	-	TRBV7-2	TGTGCCAGCAACCAACCGAGGGGGGCTCCTGGGGCCAACGTCCTGACTTTC	CASNQPRGAPGANVLTF
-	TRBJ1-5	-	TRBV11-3	TGTGCCAGCAGCATAGGGGGCAATCAGCCCCAGCATTTT	CASSIGGNQPQHF
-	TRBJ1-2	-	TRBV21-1	TGTGCCAGCAGCAAAATGGAGGGAGGTGGCTACACCTTC	CASSKMEGGGYTF
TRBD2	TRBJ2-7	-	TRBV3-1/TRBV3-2	TGTGCCAGCAGCCCGTTAACTAGCGGGAGTGGCTACGAGCAGTACTTC	CASSPLTSGSGYEQYF
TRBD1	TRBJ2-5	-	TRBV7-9	TGTGCCATCCCGAACCGGGACAGGGGTGCAGAGACCCAGTACTTC	CAIPNRDRGAETQYF
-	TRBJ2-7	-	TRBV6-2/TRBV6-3	TGTGCCAGCAGTAAGGGTATCACCTACGAGCAGTACTTC	CASSKGITYEQYF
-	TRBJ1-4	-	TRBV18	TGTGCCAGCTCACCCACCGCGAATGGTGAAAAACTGTTTTTT	CASSPTANGEKLFF
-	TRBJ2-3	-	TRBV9	TGTGCCAGCAGCGTAGCGGCACGGTGGAGGGGTGCAGATACGCAGTATTTT	CASSVAARWRGADTQYF
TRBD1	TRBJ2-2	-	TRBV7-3	TGTGCCAGCAGCTGGGCAGGGGGCGGAAACACCGGGGAGCTGTTTTTT	CASSWAGGGNTGELFF
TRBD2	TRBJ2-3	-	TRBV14	TGTGCCAGCAGCCAAGATAAGGCTAGCGGGGGGGCAAACCGGGATACGCAGTATTTT	CASSQDKASGGANRDTQYF
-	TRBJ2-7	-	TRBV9	TGTGCCAGCAGCGTAATGGTATGGCGGGTCTACGAGCAGTACTTC	CASSVMVWRVYEQYF
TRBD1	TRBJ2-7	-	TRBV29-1	TGCAGCGTTGTTAGGACAGGGATCTCCGAGCAGTACTTC	CSVVRTGISEQYF
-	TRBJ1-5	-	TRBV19	TGTGCCAGTAGTGCTCAGTCGGATCAGCCCCAGCATTTT	CASSAQSDQPQHF
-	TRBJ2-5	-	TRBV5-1	TGCGCCAGCAGCCCCATCGAAATGGGGGGAGAGACCCAGTACTTC	CASSPIEMGGETQYF
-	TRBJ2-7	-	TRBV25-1	TGTGCCAGCAGTGACGGCTACGAGCAGTACTTC	CASSDGYEQYF
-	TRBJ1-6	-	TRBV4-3	TGCGCCAGCAGCCAAGATGGACAGAATAATTCACCCCTCCACTTT	CASSQDGQNNSPLHF
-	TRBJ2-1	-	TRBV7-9	TGTGCCAGCAGCTTCCAAGCGACCTACAATGAGCAGTTCTTC	CASSFQATYNEQFF
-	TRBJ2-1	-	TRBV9	TGTGCCAGCAGCGTAGACCGGGGGGCTTACAATGAGCAGTTCTTC	CASSVDRGAYNEQFF
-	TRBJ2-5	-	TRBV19	TGTGCCAGTAGTATTAGCGGAGAGACCCAGTACTTC	CASSISGETQYF
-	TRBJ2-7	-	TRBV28	TGTGCCAGCAGAAAGGGGGGGGAGGACGAGCAGTACTTC	CASRKGGEDEQYF
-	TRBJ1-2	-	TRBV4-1	TGCGCCAGCAGACAGGGTCTTGGCTACACCTTC	CASRQGLGYTF
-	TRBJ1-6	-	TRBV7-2	TGTGCCAGCAGCTTCACAGTACAACACTCACCCCTCCACTTT	CASSFTVQHSPLHF